The source of this TCR beta chain is a study of blood T cell repertoires in COVID-19. Across the whole study: Specimens from acute and convalescent COVID-19 originated in the United States, Italy and Spain. Sources were T cells, B-cell-depleted T cells, or PBMCs; the material itself was cDNA or gDNA.

Per the original methods: Quantification of nucleated cells was approximated via reference gene primer amplification. Clones were read by immunoSEQ multiplex PCR, and TCRdb kept only the in-frame ones, dropping some. That table supplies the V and J calls and clone size; D and trimming were determined from the DNA. The sample yields 130,000 to 150,000 clones, 70% to 85% seen once. V shed 0 bases, J shed 6 bases, and the junction held 0 bases outside the gene matches. The V gene's germline CDR1 is SGHRS and CDR2 YFSETQ. This CDR3 has 14 residues. This clone was recorded many times. The genes are TRBV5-1 and TRBJ2-2, with TRBD1 identical over 9 bases. The source of this sequence is a woman over 75 with acute or convalescent COVID-19. The source material was peripheral blood. CDR3: CASSLGDRAGELFF. The CDR3, as DNA: TGCGCCAGCAGCTTGGGGGACAGGGCCGGGGAGCTGTTTTTT.